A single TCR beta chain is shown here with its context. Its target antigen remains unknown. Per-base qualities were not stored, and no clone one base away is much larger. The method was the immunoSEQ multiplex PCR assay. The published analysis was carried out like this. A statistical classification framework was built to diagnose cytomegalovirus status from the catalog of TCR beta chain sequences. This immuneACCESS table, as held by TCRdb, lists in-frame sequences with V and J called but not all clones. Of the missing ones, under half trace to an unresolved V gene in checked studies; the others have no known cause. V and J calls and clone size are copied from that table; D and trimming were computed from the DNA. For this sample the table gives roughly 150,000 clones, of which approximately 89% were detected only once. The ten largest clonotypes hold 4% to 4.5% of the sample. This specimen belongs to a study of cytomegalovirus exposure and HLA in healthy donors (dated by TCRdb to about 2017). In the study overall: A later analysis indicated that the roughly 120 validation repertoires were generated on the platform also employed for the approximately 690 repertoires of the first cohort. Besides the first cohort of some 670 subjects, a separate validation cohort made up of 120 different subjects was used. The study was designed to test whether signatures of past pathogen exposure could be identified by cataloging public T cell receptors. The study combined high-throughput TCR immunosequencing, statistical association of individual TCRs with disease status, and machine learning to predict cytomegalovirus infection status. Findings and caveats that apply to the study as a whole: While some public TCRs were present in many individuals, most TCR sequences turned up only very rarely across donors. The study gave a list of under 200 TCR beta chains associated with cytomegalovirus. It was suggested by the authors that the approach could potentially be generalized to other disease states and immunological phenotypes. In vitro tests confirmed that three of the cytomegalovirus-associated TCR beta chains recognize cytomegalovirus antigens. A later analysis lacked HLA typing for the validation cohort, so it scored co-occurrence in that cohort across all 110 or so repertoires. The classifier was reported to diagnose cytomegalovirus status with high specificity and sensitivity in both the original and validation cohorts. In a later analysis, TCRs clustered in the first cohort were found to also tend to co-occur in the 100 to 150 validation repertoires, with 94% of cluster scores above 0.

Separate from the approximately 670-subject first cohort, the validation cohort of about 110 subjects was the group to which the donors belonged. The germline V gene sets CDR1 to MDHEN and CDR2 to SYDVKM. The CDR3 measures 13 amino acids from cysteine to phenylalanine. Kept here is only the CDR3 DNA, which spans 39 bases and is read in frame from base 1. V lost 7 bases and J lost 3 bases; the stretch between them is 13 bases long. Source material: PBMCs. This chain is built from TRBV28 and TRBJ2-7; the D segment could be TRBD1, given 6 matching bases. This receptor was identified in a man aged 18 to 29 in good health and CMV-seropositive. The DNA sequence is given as TGTGCCAGCACCTCCTCGGACAGCTACGAGCAGTACTTC. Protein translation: CASTSSDSYEQYF.